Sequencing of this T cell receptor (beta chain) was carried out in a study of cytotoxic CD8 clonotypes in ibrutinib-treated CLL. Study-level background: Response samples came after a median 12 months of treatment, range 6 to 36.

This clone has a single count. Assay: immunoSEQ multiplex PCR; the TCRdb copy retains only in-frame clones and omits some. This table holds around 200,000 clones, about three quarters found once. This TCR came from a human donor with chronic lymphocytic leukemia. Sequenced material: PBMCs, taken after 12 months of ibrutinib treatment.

The CDR3 DNA is TGTGCCAGCAGCTGGGTTACAGGGGTGGACACTGAAGCTTTCTTT. This codes for CASSWVTGVDTEAFF. This chain links TRBV7-9 with TRBJ1-1, with 7 bases fitting TRBD1. J lost 3 bases, V lost 4 bases, and 8 bases had no gene match. The CDR3 contains 15 residues. Germline V CDR1 and CDR2: SEHNR, FQNEAQ (reference sequence).